This entry lists 10 T cell receptor beta chains sequenced from one sample in a study of identical twins. TCRdb processed the 5' RACE reads anew with MiXCR; each CDR3 protein has one entry. The data contain roughly 1.6 million distinct CDR3 sequences, roughly 35% of them singletons. The sample comprised cord blood. All receptors come from a newborn girl in good health.

This clonotype was detected a few times. V and J are TRBV12-5 and TRBJ1-2; TRBD1 is a possible D gene (5 bases). CDR1 LGHNT and CDR2 FRNRAP come from the germline V gene. Between the trimmed V and J ends, which lost 4 bases and 2 bases, there was a span of 11 bases. The CDR3 is 14 amino acids. CDR3 in DNA: TGTGCTAGTGGTTCTGGGACCGAGAACTATGGCTACACCTTC. Encoded protein: CASGSGTENYGYTF.

This clonotype was seen many times. This chain joins TRBV29-1 and TRBJ1-2; 7 bases are a match to TRBD1. Germline V gene sequence: CDR1 SQVTM, CDR2 ANQGSEA. J was trimmed by 5 bases and V by 6 bases; bases with no gene match: 15. This CDR3 comprises 15 residues. CDR3 DNA: TGCAGCGTAGTCGGGACAGTCACTCATCGTTATGGCTACACCTTC. Translation gives CSVVGTVTHRYGYTF.

This clonotype was seen only a few times. In nucleotides, the CDR3 is TGCAGTGCTAGCCCCGTGGGAGCGGGAGGGTACAATGAGCAGTTCTTC. Residues: CSASPVGAGGYNEQFF. This sequence joins TRBV20-1 and TRBJ2-1, with 10 bases lining up with TRBD2. The CDR3 spans 16 residues. The V gene end was trimmed by 3 bases and the J gene end by 4 bases; junction bases not matched to a gene: 9. Germline loops: CDR1 DFQATT, CDR2 SNEGSKA (reference sequence).

This clonotype appeared a single time. V and J are TRBV11-2 and TRBJ2-1, with 10 positions matching TRBD2. CDR3 length equals 15 residues. Germline lookup yields CDR1 SGHAT and CDR2 FQNNGV. J gave up 4 bases and V 3 bases, and 3 bases lay outside the gene matches. CDR3 in DNA: TGTGCCAGCAGCTTTACTAGCGGGGAGTACAATGAGCAGTTCTTC. Encoded protein: CASSFTSGEYNEQFF.

This clonotype was recorded many times. This rearrangement joins TRBV6-5 to TRBJ2-7; 8 bases match TRBD2. Germline V lookup: CDR1 MNHEY, CDR2 SVGAGI. The V gene end was trimmed by 6 bases and the J gene end by 4 bases; junction bases not matched to a gene: 8. CDR3 length: 14 amino acids. The CDR3 protein is CASRVAGSRYEQYF. The CDR3 DNA sequence: TGTGCCAGCAGAGTAGCGGGATCTCGGTACGAGCAGTACTTC.

This clonotype was observed a few times. V usage is TRBV2 and J usage is TRBJ2-1; D is perhaps TRBD2 (6 bases). There are 15 residues in the CDR3. V lost 9 bases and J 1 base, leaving 16 bases between the germline ends. Germline assignment: CDR1 SNHLY and CDR2 FYNNEI. This chain's CDR3 is CASKIGRQSYNEQFF. CDR3 bases: TGTGCCAGTAAGATCGGGAGACAGTCCTACAATGAGCAGTTCTTC.

V is TRBV5-1 and J is TRBJ2-4; 8 positions agree with TRBD2. The closer fit of TRBJ2-5 to the DNA end suggests the J call may be wrong. The V gene's germline CDR1 is SGHRS and CDR2 YFSETQ. There are 15 residues in the CDR3. The CDR3 spells CASSLERGGQETQYF. Here the CDR3 DNA reads TGCGCCAGCAGCTTGGAACGGGGGGGGCAGGAGACCCAGTACTTC.

Note on this clonotype: Germline is not matched at one junction end, which may reflect a read error. V usage is TRBV20-1 and J usage is TRBJ2-5; 7 nucleotides align to TRBD2. The germline gives CDR1 DFQATT, CDR2 SNEGSKA (reference sequence). The CDR3 has 16 residues. The CDR3 protein is CSARGEGTTSQETQHF. In nucleotides, the CDR3 is TGCAGTGCTAGGGGGGAAGGGACTACCTCCCAAGAGACCCAGCACTTC.

This chain joins TRBV27 and TRBJ2-1, with TRBD2 identical over 8 bases. There are 18 residues in the CDR3. Germline trimming cut 5 bases from V and 4 bases from J; bases unmatched to any gene: 16. The V gene's germline CDR1 is MNHEY and CDR2 SMNVEV (reference sequence). In DNA, the CDR3 is TGTGCCAGCAGTCCCTTTATTACTAGCGGTGGGTCGTACAATGAGCAGTTCTTC. It encodes CASSPFITSGGSYNEQFF.

The chain has TRBV6-1 and TRBJ1-2; D remains unclear. The CDR3 runs to 9 residues. V gave up 8 bases and J gave up 5 bases, with 3 bases separating them. Germline V lookup: CDR1 MNHNS, CDR2 SASEGT. The CDR3 loop reads CASGYGYTF. The CDR3 coding sequence is TGTGCCAGCGGGTATGGCTACACCTTC.